Following are 13 T cell receptor beta chains from one sample sequenced in a study of T cell repertoires in cytomegalovirus infection. MiXCR, run by TCRdb on the reads, gives a single entry per CDR3 protein. The sample includes around 430,000 distinct CDR3 sequences, 42% of them seen just once. Their antigen targets remain unknown. Sequenced here: cultured PBMCs, sampled from culture after CMV antigen stimulation. The receptors stem from a human donor in good health (CMV status not recorded). Some clones in this sample may be carry-over from other donors' samples.

In this sample, this clonotype turned up a few times. This chain uses TRBV7-9 with TRBJ2-4; 7 positions match TRBD2. J gave up 6 bases and V 4 bases, and 12 bases lay outside the gene matches. The CDR3 length is 16 residues. Per the germline V gene, CDR1 is SEHNR and CDR2 is FQNEAQ (reference sequence). The chain's CDR3 is CASSSPGPTSVNIQYF. Written as DNA, the CDR3 is TGTGCCAGCAGCTCACCCGGGCCCACTAGCGTAAACATTCAGTACTTC.

This clonotype was observed a few times. The chain joins TRBV7-2 to TRBJ2-1; 9 bases are shared with TRBD2. The length of the CDR3 is 15 residues. The germline CDR1 and CDR2 sequences are SGHTA and FQGNSA. V was pared by 1 base and J by 10 bases, with 8 bases of the junction left unmatched. CDR3 DNA sequence: TGTGCCAGCAGCTTAGTGCAGGCGGGAGGGGGGGAGCAGTTCTTC. It encodes CASSLVQAGGGEQFF.

This clonotype was recorded once. J is TRBJ1-5 and V is TRBV10-3; D perhaps matches TRBD1 (5 bases). V lost 4 bases and J 3 bases, leaving 7 bases between the germline ends. Per the germline V gene, CDR1 is ENHRY and CDR2 is SYGVKD. The CDR3 loop spans 13 amino acids. CDR3 amino acids: CAISVGANQPQHF. The CDR3 nucleotides are TGTGCCATCAGTGTAGGGGCCAATCAGCCCCAGCATTTT.

This clonotype was seen at least ten times. The genes are TRBV7-8 and TRBJ1-1, with D perhaps matching TRBD1 (6 bases). This CDR3 spans 13 amino acids. Trimming cost V 5 bases and J 1 base, with 8 bases left between them. Germline V gives CDR1 SGHVS, CDR2 FQNEAQ. The CDR3 is CASSPGQNTEAFF. CDR3 in DNA: TGTGCCAGCAGCCCGGGACAGAACACTGAAGCTTTCTTT.

J is TRBJ2-4 and V is TRBV15; 7 bases map to TRBD1. Germline values: CDR1 LNHNV, CDR2 YYDKDF (reference sequence). CDR3 length: 16 amino acids. The V and J ends lost 3 bases and 1 base, in that order; junction bases with no gene match: 6. The CDR3 protein is CATSRSSRGAKNIQYF. The CDR3 nucleotides read TGTGCCACCAGCAGGTCTAGCAGGGGGGCCAAAAACATTCAGTACTTC.

This clonotype was observed many times. V usage is TRBV7-2 and J usage is TRBJ2-3; D gene unclear. V shed 3 bases and J shed 5 bases, with 6 bases lying between them. Germline V gene sequence: CDR1 SGHTA, CDR2 FQGNSA. There are 12 residues in the CDR3. The CDR3 DNA sequence: TGTGCCAGCAGCTTGGTCATAGATACGCAGTATTTT. Translation gives CASSLVIDTQYF. Complete variable domain (other parts from reference TRBV7-2 and TRBJ2-3): GAGVSQSPSNKVTEKGKDVELRCDPISGHTALYWYRQSLGQGLEFLIYFQGNSAPDKSGLPSDRFSAERTGGSVSTLTIQRTQQEDSAVYLCASSLVIDTQYFGPGTRLTVL.

This clonotype was seen only a few times. The chain couples TRBV7-6 to TRBJ2-3; D tentatively reads TRBD1 or TRBD2 (5 bases each). The germline CDR1 and CDR2 sequences are SGHVS and FNYEAQ. Trimming shortened V by 3 bases and J by 5 bases, and 12 bases separated the two germline ends. The length of the CDR3 is 14 residues. CDR3 residues: CASSFGGHRDTQYF. CDR3 in DNA: TGTGCCAGCAGCTTTGGGGGTCACAGAGATACGCAGTATTTT.

The chain is built from TRBV6-8 and TRBJ2-2; D ambiguous. Per the germline V gene, CDR1 is MNHGY and CDR2 is SAAAGT. The CDR3 totals 13 residues. Trimming shortened V by 5 bases and J by 13 bases, and 17 bases separated the two germline ends. The chain's CDR3 is CASSPGITRALFF. CDR3 in DNA: TGTGCCAGCAGTCCCGGAATTACACGGGCGCTGTTTTTT.

V and J are TRBV12-3 or TRBV12-4 and TRBJ1-4; no clear D. V was pared by 3 bases and J by 13 bases, with 18 bases between. The length of the CDR3 is 14 residues. CDR3 nucleotides: TGTGCCAGCAGTTTTTCCGGGGTCCCCGGAAGACTGTTTTTT. It specifies CASSFSGVPGRLFF.

V and J are TRBV19 and TRBJ1-3; maybe TRBD1 (5 bases). This CDR3 is built from 15 residues. CDR1 and CDR2 (germline): LNHDA, SQIVND (reference sequence). V lost 1 base to trimming and J lost 4 bases, with 11 bases between them. CDR3 in DNA: TGTGCCAGTAGTATAGTTTGGGGCGACGGAAACACCATATATTTT. Translation: CASSIVWGDGNTIYF.

J is TRBJ2-1 and V is TRBV10-1; TRBD2 is a possible D gene (5 bases). Germline-derived CDR1 and CDR2 are WNHNN and SYGVQD (reference sequence). The CDR3 loop spans 15 amino acids. V shed 8 bases and J shed 0 bases, with 14 bases lying between them. Here the CDR3 DNA reads TGCGCCAGCTCCCCAGCGGATAGCTCCTACAATGAGCAGTTCTTC. Protein product: CASSPADSSYNEQFF.

The chain is built from TRBV7-6 and TRBJ2-7; D is unclear. Per germline, CDR1 SGHVS and CDR2 FNYEAQ. V lost 5 bases and J lost 3, with 23 bases in between. The CDR3 is 17 amino acids. CDR3 in DNA: TGTGCCAGCAGCGGAATCGGCACCTTAACGCATCTCTACGAGCAGTACTTC. Amino acids: CASSGIGTLTHLYEQYF.

In this sample, this clonotype turned up a few times. The J gene is TRBJ2-7, the V gene TRBV6-1; the match to TRBD2 covers 7 bases. The germline CDR1 and CDR2 sequences are MNHNS and SASEGT. V dropped 7 bases and J dropped 7; count of bases not matched to a gene: 7. The CDR3 contains 12 residues. This CDR3 reads CASNEWEGEQYF. The DNA for the CDR3 is TGTGCCAGCAATGAGTGGGAGGGGGAGCAGTACTTC.